This T cell receptor (beta chain) was found in a study of T-cell reconstitution after alpha-beta-depleted transplantation in children. Preparation of the TCRbeta library was carried out with unique molecular identifiers. Using its own MiXCR run on the PCR reads, TCRdb lists one record per CDR3 protein. The data show over 550,000 distinct CDR3 sequences, about 10% seen once. This CDR3 spans 16 amino acids. J was trimmed by 1 base and V by 0 bases; bases with no gene match: 6. Looked up from germline, CDR1 is DFQATT and CDR2 is SNEGSKA (reference sequence). This clonotype occurred a few times. This specimen consisted of PBMCs from the stem cell graft donor, obtained from the stem cell graft. V usage is TRBV20-1 and J usage is TRBJ2-7, with 10 bases identical to TRBD2. The receptor comes from a human donor who donated a stem cell graft to a child with acute myeloid leukemia. The CDR3 reads CSARDLLAGTSYEQYF. The CDR3 coding sequence is TGCAGTGCTAGAGATTTACTAGCGGGGACTTCCTACGAGCAGTACTTC.